The sequence of this TCR beta chain was determined in a study of shared clonotypes between healthy human individuals. Study context: The study enrolled a couple of women and a few men aged 18 to 49.

Terminally differentiated effector memory CD45RA+ cells were excluded from the naive CD8 cells, which were CD45RO-negative and positively selected for CCR7. CDR3 length: 13 amino acids. Germline CDR1 and CDR2: SQVTM and ANQGSEA. V lost 7 bases and J lost 1; bases outside the gene matches: 5. Method: immunoSEQ multiplex PCR; TCRdb's copy keeps in-frame clones and lacks some. The sample lists 1.5 million to 2.5 million clones; roughly 95% were seen once. Sequenced material: naive CD8+ T cells sorted from blood. The receptor's source is a man aged 18 to 30 in good health. This chain joins TRBV29-1 and TRBJ2-7, with TRBD1 identical over 9 bases. The CDR3 DNA reads TGCAGCGCCCTAGACAGGGGGTCCTACGAGCAGTACTTC. Its protein is CSALDRGSYEQYF.